The source of this TCR beta chain is a study of blood T cell repertoires in COVID-19 (dated by TCRdb to the early 2020s). At the level of the whole study: Samples covering the acute and convalescent phases of COVID-19 were provided by collaborators in the United States, Italy and Spain. The material from the prospective study consisted of cDNA or gDNA derived from T cells, B-cell-depleted T cells, or PBMCs. Deeply sampled blood TCRbeta repertoires from subjects exposed to, actively infected with, or recovered from COVID-19 were included in the dataset. A freely available public database, intended as a resource for researchers studying the immune response to SARS-CoV-2, is where the repertoires were released. Samples came from the ongoing ImmuneRACE study (first 160 participants) plus 1,254 subjects from 6 global collaborators. Sample metadata almost always included a de-identified subject ID, COVID-19 status, age in years and sex. Where HLA class I and class II types were available, the types were taken from metadata supplied by the sample provider, not from assay-based typing. Study-wide conclusions, independent of this receptor: Clinical and demographic metadata were provided uncurated, with the amount varying by source and participant.

Concerning this clone itself: This clone's antigen is unknown. Qualities for individual bases were not recorded, and no much larger clone is one base off.

TCRbeta CDR3 regions were amplified from genomic DNA by means of the immunoSEQ Assay, a bias-controlled multiplex PCR. The authors' pipeline ran thus. Nucleated cell counts per sample were estimated from amplification of reference gene primers within the assay. To quantify the absolute abundance of each unique TCRbeta CDR3 rearrangement, sequence reads were collapsed and filtered. For each sample, productive Simpson clonality was calculated as the square root of Simpson's diversity index across productive rearrangements. Not all clones reach the TCRdb copy of this immuneACCESS table, which keeps in-frame sequences only. Checked studies attribute under half of the gap to unresolved V genes and leave the rest unexplained. The V and J calls and clone size come from that table; D and trimming were worked out from the DNA. This sample gives some 150,000 clones in total; approximately 87% of them show up just once. Around 4.3% of the sample goes to the ten largest clones.

In the prospective study, participants were about 18 to 95 years old, resided in 20 to 30 geographic areas of the United States, and were enrolled through a virtual design. In the prospective study, participants were assigned to cohorts based on the clinical history participants reported in a screening survey and a study questionnaire. ImmuneRACE Cohort 3 recovered participants were defined by two consecutive negative NP/OP PCR tests, healthcare professional clearance, or symptom resolution. Mobile phlebotomists in the prospective study collected whole blood, serum and a nasopharyngeal or oropharyngeal swab from every participant. Prospective study participants could optionally give additional blood draws and questionnaires over an approximately two-month period. Before DNA extraction, prospective study blood samples were shipped either frozen or at room temperature. The CDR3 measures 13 amino acids from cysteine to phenylalanine. Only the CDR3 DNA is retained, 39 bases long and in frame from the first base. At the junction V is shortened by 5 bases and J by 2 bases; bases outside the gene matches: 3. From the germline V gene (reference sequence), CDR1 is GTSNPN and CDR2 is SVGIG.

This receptor was taken from a woman between 50 and 59 years old who had recovered from COVID-19. The sample taken for sequencing was PBMCs or T cells enriched from blood (not recorded which). The sequence joins TRBV30 to TRBJ2-1; 7 junctional bases match TRBD2. The sequenced DNA is TGTGCCTGGGCGAGCGGGACCTACAATGAGCAGTTCTTC. Its protein is CAWASGTYNEQFF.